A selection of T cell receptor beta chains follows, all from one sample in a study of blood T cell repertoires in COVID-19. Sequencing used immunoSEQ multiplex PCR; TCRdb keeps in-frame clones, though not all of them. The data hold some 60,000 clones, with about 92% observed a single time. The sequenced sample consisted of peripheral blood. The receptors here all came from a man aged 55 to 69 with acute or convalescent COVID-19. The conserved cysteine and the conserved F or W are not part of the CDR3 here. The order of the fields is V gene, clone size, CDR3 length, D gene, CDR3 protein. A D gene is named only where the DNA matches it firmly. Rows give clone size only sometimes, using once, few, many, or a class for an expanded clone.

TRBV6-6 | NA | 12 | TRBD2 | ASSLGGSSYEQY
TRBV18 | NA | 11 | NA | ASSPPGQNGYT
TRBV29-1 | NA | 13 | TRBD1 | SVVERGRDGQPQH
TRBV6-4 | NA | 11 | TRBD2 | ASSTSGGNEQF
TRBV11-2 | once | 14 | TRBD1 | ASSPGQGARSYEQY
TRBV5-1 | NA | 12 | NA | ASSLEVAGNEQF
TRBV24-1 | NA | 14 | TRBD1 | ATSDNRGPRTGELF
TRBV5-1 | NA | 13 | NA | ASNLFQGGNTEAF
TRBV19 | NA | 12 | NA | ASSTDRINTEAF
TRBV5-1 | NA | 11 | TRBD1 | ASSTGQVNEQF
TRBV5-1 | few | 12 | TRBD1 | ASSPPGQAYGYT
TRBV20-1 | NA | 9 | NA | SASRQIEAF
TRBV12-3/TRBV12-4 | NA | 11 | TRBD1 | ASRFRDRDIQY
TRBV19 | NA | 12 | TRBD1 | ASGNRGMNTEAF
TRBV11-2 | NA | 12 | NA | ASSLGAWGDEQF
TRBV7-2 | NA | 9 | NA | ASSPRGRAF
TRBV6-5 | NA | 11 | TRBD1 | AGTAQTGQPQH
TRBV7-2 | NA | 13 | NA | ASSLRSSGANVLT
TRBV9 | NA | 14 | NA | ASSAPGVLNTGELF
TRBV4-1 | once | 18 | TRBD1 | ASSQEPGTGRGTNNEKLF
TRBV18 | NA | 12 | TRBD1 | ASSPTGTGSEQY
TRBV5-1 | NA | 11 | NA | ATTNPGSIEAF
TRBV4-2 | NA | 14 | NA | ASSQDGSPSDQPQH
TRBV18 | NA | 13 | NA | ASSPEPPANTEAF
TRBV27 | NA | 12 | TRBD2 | ASSLLGGVSEQF
TRBV5-6 | NA | 12 | TRBD2 | ASSSSSGIYEQY
TRBV2 | NA | 14 | TRBD1 | ASSGERDRVVYEQY
TRBV7-9 | NA | 14 | TRBD1 | ASSFGRQGGVSPLH
TRBV2 | NA | 12 | NA | ASKAGYSNQPQH
TRBV20-1 | NA | 9 | NA | SARKSTEAF
TRBV10-3 | NA | 12 | NA | AISEGPGMKKLF